This TCR beta chain was obtained from a study of blood T cell repertoires in COVID-19 (dated by TCRdb to 2020 to 2021). Concerning the study at large: Collaborator samples came from the United States, Italy and Spain and covered acute and convalescent phases of COVID-19. The material from the prospective study consisted of cDNA or gDNA derived from T cells, B-cell-depleted T cells, or PBMCs. Subjects who had been exposed to COVID-19, were actively infected with it, or had recovered from it provided the deeply sampled blood TCRbeta repertoires that made up the dataset. The repertoires were made available in a free public database intended to serve as a resource for research on the immune response to SARS-CoV-2. The samples were drawn from two sources: the first 160 participants of the ongoing ImmuneRACE study, and over 1,000 subjects contributed by 6 global collaborators. The sample metadata nearly always contained a de-identified subject ID, COVID-19 status, age in years and sex. Where available, HLA class I and class II types were obtained from metadata supplied by the sample provider rather than from assay-based typing.

Summary of the overall study and its limitations: Clinical and demographic metadata were provided uncurated, with the amount varying by source and participant.

TCRbeta CDR3 regions were amplified from genomic DNA by means of the immunoSEQ Assay, a bias-controlled multiplex PCR. As for how the authors treated the data: Within the assay, amplification of reference gene primers was used to estimate how many nucleated cells each sample contained. To quantify the absolute abundance of each unique TCRbeta CDR3 rearrangement, sequence reads were collapsed and filtered. For each sample, productive Simpson clonality was calculated as the square root of Simpson's diversity index over productive rearrangements. TCRdb holds this immuneACCESS table with in-frame rearrangements only. Some clones are missing; in checked studies, unresolved V genes explain under half, and the rest has no known cause. The V and J calls and clone size are taken from that table; D and trimming were inferred from the DNA. Here the sample has more than 150,000 clones; around 87% occur a single time. The ten biggest clones cover 2.5% of the sample.

In its sample, this clone was seen a few times. Its antigen is not yet known. No quality values exist for individual bases; no much larger clone is one base distant. Whole blood was collected in K2EDTA tubes by collaborating institutions according to the institutions' own protocols. Collaborator samples were shipped for TCRbeta analysis as frozen whole blood, isolated PBMCs, or DNA extracted from either sample type. Germline trimming: 5 bases from V, 6 bases from J; junction bases outside gene matches: 13. Measured from the cysteine to the phenylalanine, the CDR3 is 16 residues long. The retained sequence is limited to the CDR3, 48 bases, with the frame set at the first base. The germline V gene encodes CDR1 MNHEY and CDR2 SMNVEV (reference sequence).

The clonotype comes from a man in his forties with active or convalescent COVID-19. The sequenced sample was peripheral blood. Rearrangement joined TRBV27 to TRBJ2-1, and TRBD2 aligns with 7 junction nucleotides. CDR3 loop: CASSLLRGTASNEQFF. The nucleotide sequence reads as follows: TGTGCCAGCAGTCTATTGCGGGGGACTGCCTCCAATGAGCAGTTCTTC.